This TCR beta chain stems from a study of cytomegalovirus exposure and HLA in healthy donors. This clone showed up just a few times. Trimming removed 7 bases at V and 7 bases at J, with 10 bases between. This CDR3 comprises 11 residues. CDR1 MGHDK and CDR2 SYGVNS come from the germline V gene. 13 Jbeta primers and 60 Vbeta primers were used for the PCR. Using immunoSEQ multiplex PCR, the repertoire was profiled, and TCRdb retains in-frame clones only, with some absent. The data hold under 200,000 clones, with approximately 11% observed a single time. Sample: PBMCs. The chain couples TRBV25-1 to TRBJ1-1; the D gene is possibly TRBD1 (6 bases). This receptor was identified in a man aged 45-60 years in good health and CMV-seropositive. The CDR3: CASTLTGEAFF. In nucleotides, the CDR3 is TGTGCCAGCACTTTGACAGGTGAAGCTTTCTTT.